The 26 T cell receptor beta chains below all came from one sample that was sequenced in a study of cytomegalovirus exposure and HLA in healthy donors. The primer mix had 60 Vbeta and 13 Jbeta primers. Measured with immunoSEQ multiplex PCR; TCRdb has only the in-frame clones, and not every one. The data contain fewer than 250,000 clones, around 83% of them singletons. Sequenced: PBMCs. The receptors come from a woman in her 50s in good health and CMV-seropositive.

The CDR3 nucleotides read TGTGCCACGGGAGGTATTGTGCCACCCTACGAGCAGTACTTC. This translates into CATGGIVPPYEQYF. J is TRBJ2-7 and V is TRBV27; 7 bases line up with TRBD2. The CDR3 consists of 14 residues. In germline, CDR1 is MNHEY, CDR2 SMNVEV (reference sequence). The V gene end was trimmed by 10 bases and the J gene end by 2 bases; junction bases not matched to a gene: 11.

The chain recombines TRBV27 with TRBJ2-3, with TRBD2 identical over 12 bases. Trimming cost V 4 bases and J 2 bases; bases outside gene matches: 10. CDR3 length equals 18 residues. In germline, CDR1 is MNHEY, CDR2 SMNVEV (reference sequence). CDR3 coding DNA: TGTGCCAGCAGTTCCTCAGACCGGACTAGCGGGAACACAGATACGCAGTATTTT. This codes for CASSSSDRTSGNTDTQYF.

This clone appeared a few times. The rearrangement joins TRBV4-1 to TRBJ1-1; 7 bases map to TRBD1. Germline trimming cut 2 bases from V and 5 bases from J; bases unmatched to any gene: 14. CDR1 and CDR2 (germline): MGHRA, YSYEKL. The CDR3 covers 17 residues. The CDR3 protein is CASSQLGVVQGKTEAFF. The CDR3 DNA reads as TGCGCCAGCAGCCAACTAGGAGTGGTACAGGGGAAGACTGAAGCTTTCTTT.

This chain joins TRBV14 and TRBJ1-2; D unclear. Trimming cost V 4 bases and J 5 bases, with 17 bases left between them. CDR3 length: 15 residues. The V gene's germline CDR1 is SGHDN and CDR2 FVKESK. CDR3 DNA: TGTGCCAGCAGCCGACGGGCGACTAGTTCGTATGGCTACACCTTC. It yields the protein CASSRRATSSYGYTF.

The chain couples TRBV7-2 to TRBJ1-1; 8 bases fit TRBD1. With V trimmed by 3 bases and J by 11 bases, 5 bases remained unmatched. The CDR3 runs to 12 residues. Germline CDR1 is SGHTA and CDR2 is FQGNSA. CDR3 coding DNA: TGTGCCAGCAGCTTTTGGACAGGGCCGGCTTTCTTT. Translation: CASSFWTGPAFF.

This clone was found once. The chain is built from TRBV2 and TRBJ1-2; 11 bases line up with TRBD1. Germline V lookup: CDR1 SNHLY, CDR2 FYNNEI. The CDR3 has 15 amino acids. V shed 5 bases and J 4 bases; nucleotides not matched to a gene: 6. The CDR3 loop reads CASSQDRGRAYGYTF. In DNA form, the CDR3 reads TGTGCCAGCAGTCAGGACAGGGGGCGGGCCTATGGCTACACCTTC.

CDR3 sequence (DNA): TGCGCCAGCAGCCAAGATTCAGGCTACGAGCAGTACTTC. This encodes CASSQDSGYEQYF. The V gene is TRBV4-3, the J gene TRBJ2-7, with unresolved D. Germline assignment: CDR1 LGHNA and CDR2 YSLEER. V gave up 0 bases and J gave up 3 bases, with 6 bases separating them. The CDR3 loop spans 13 amino acids.

This chain connects TRBV2 to TRBJ1-5; 9 nucleotides match TRBD1. This CDR3 comprises 15 residues. The germline CDR1 and CDR2 sequences are SNHLY and FYNNEI. V shed 5 bases and J 6 bases; nucleotides not matched to a gene: 8. The DNA for the CDR3 is TGTGCCAGCAGTTCTGGGGACAGGGTGGGTCAGCCCCAGCATTTT. Translation gives CASSSGDRVGQPQHF.

In DNA, the CDR3 is TGTGCCAGTAGTATCCAGGGGGCGGGCGGGGAGCTGTTTTTT. Protein product: CASSIQGAGGELFF. The V and J genes are TRBV19 and TRBJ2-2; 8 positions match TRBD1. With 3 bases clipped from V and 7 bases from J, the junction kept 4 bases outside the gene matches. This CDR3 spans 14 amino acids. The germline CDR1 and CDR2 sequences are LNHDA and SQIVND (reference sequence).

CDR3 region: CASSLTNAGVYNEQFF. CDR3 coding DNA: TGTGCCAGCAGCTTGACAAACGCAGGGGTTTACAATGAGCAGTTCTTC. This sequence joins TRBV7-7 and TRBJ2-1; D possibly corresponds to TRBD1 (6 bases). The V gene's germline CDR1 is SSHAT and CDR2 FNYEAQ (reference sequence). V lost 3 bases and J lost 4, with 16 bases in between. CDR3 length: 16 residues.

The rearrangement links TRBV29-1 to TRBJ2-1; 7 bases match TRBD2. V trimming: 4 bases; J trimming: 2 bases; junction bases outside the gene matches: 2. The CDR3 totals 13 residues. CDR1 SQVTM and CDR2 ANQGSEA come from the germline V gene. CDR3 coding DNA: TGCAGCGTTGCGACTAGCCCCTACAATGAGCAGTTCTTC. This gives the protein CSVATSPYNEQFF.

The CDR3 sequence: CASSDSGRTRGYTF. The CDR3 bases are TGTGCCAGCAGTGACTCAGGGAGGACAAGGGGCTACACCTTC. This rearrangement joins TRBV2 to TRBJ1-2, with D perhaps matching TRBD1 (5 bases). Per the germline V gene, CDR1 is SNHLY and CDR2 is FYNNEI. V lost 3 bases to trimming and J lost 8 bases, with 16 bases between them. The CDR3 consists of 14 residues.

With regard to this clone: The junction does not match germline at one end; this may be a read error. In DNA, the CDR3 is TGTGCCAGTAGTGTAGATAGGACAGGGTCAATGACTGAAGCTTTCTTT. It translates to CASSVDRTGSMTEAFF. The V call is TRBV19, the J call TRBJ1-1; TRBD1 aligns across 8 bases. Germline V gene sequence: CDR1 LNHDA, CDR2 SQIVND (reference sequence). This CDR3 is 16 amino acids long.

The rearrangement uses TRBV29-1 and TRBJ1-1, with D perhaps TRBD1 (5 bases). Germline loops: CDR1 SQVTM, CDR2 ANQGSEA. The CDR3 has 11 residues. V shed 7 bases and J shed 7 bases, with 13 bases lying between them. The CDR3 spells CSGSREDEAFF. The CDR3 region has the DNA TGCAGCGGCTCCAGGGAGGATGAAGCTTTCTTT.

V and J are TRBV18 and TRBJ2-5; possibly TRBD2 for D (5 bases). V was cut by 1 base and J by 0 bases, with 9 bases left in between. CDR1 and CDR2 from the germline V gene are KGHSH and LQKENI. This CDR3 contains 15 residues. CDR3 DNA sequence: TGTGCCAGCTCACCACAACGAGGGAACCAAGAGACCCAGTACTTC. Translation: CASSPQRGNQETQYF. Supplemented by reference TRBV18 and TRBJ2-5, the full variable domain reads NAGVMQNPRHLVRRRGQEARLRCSPMKGHSHVYWYRQLPEEGLKFMVYLQKENIIDESGMPKERFSAEFPKEGPSILRIQQVVRGDSAAYFCASSPQRGNQETQYFGPGTRLLVL.

The chain couples TRBV28 to TRBJ2-7; D perhaps matches TRBD2 (7 bases). V shed 8 bases and J shed 2 bases, with 13 bases lying between them. This CDR3 is built from 13 residues. The germline gives CDR1 MDHEN, CDR2 SYDVKM. CDR3 in amino acids: CASRRGGPYEQYF. The DNA for the CDR3 is TGTGCCAGCCGAAGGGGGGGGCCCTACGAGCAGTACTTC.

The chain links TRBV6-5 to TRBJ1-2; 8 nucleotides line up with TRBD1. V lost 7 bases to trimming and J lost 8 bases; unmatched junction nucleotides: 9. Germline V lookup: CDR1 MNHEY, CDR2 SVGAGI. The CDR3 spans 13 residues. Here the CDR3 reads CASTGQGVGGYTF. As DNA, the CDR3 is TGTGCCAGCACTGGACAGGGCGTAGGGGGCTACACCTTC.

The chain combines TRBV5-1 with TRBJ1-1; no reliable D call. This CDR3 has 13 residues. V lost 0 bases and J lost 5, with 8 bases in between. The V gene's germline CDR1 is SGHRS and CDR2 YFSETQ. The CDR3 reads CASSLDPGTEAFF. The CDR3 DNA reads TGCGCCAGCAGCTTGGACCCGGGTACTGAAGCTTTCTTT.

V usage is TRBV19 and J usage is TRBJ2-1; no clear D. The germline V gene has CDR1 LNHDA and CDR2 SQIVND (reference sequence). V dropped 0 bases and J dropped 4 bases, with 4 bases sitting between them. The CDR3 loop spans 13 amino acids. CDR3 sequence (DNA): TGTGCCAGTAGTATAGACCTGTACAATGAGCAGTTCTTC. This codes for CASSIDLYNEQFF.

This chain uses TRBV5-1 with TRBJ2-1, with 9 bases identical to TRBD2. The CDR3 totals 14 residues. Losses at the gene ends were 4 bases for V and 7 bases for J; bases not matched to a gene: 6. Germline V lookup: CDR1 SGHRS, CDR2 YFSETQ. CDR3 loop: CASSAGGPLNEQFF. The CDR3 bases are TGCGCCAGCAGCGCGGGGGGGCCTTTAAATGAGCAGTTCTTC.

Turning to this clone: The junction departs from germline at one end; a sequencing error may be responsible. CDR3 loop: CASSEGASGGVF. The DNA of the CDR3 is TGTGCCAGCAGTGAAGGGGCTAGCGGGGGCGTCTTC. This sequence joins TRBV6-1 and TRBJ2-1; 10 bases fit TRBD2. This CDR3 has 12 amino acids. CDR1 is MNHNS and CDR2 is SASEGT in the germline V gene.

The chain joins TRBV9 to TRBJ2-7, with 9 nucleotides matching TRBD1. Germline values: CDR1 SGDLS, CDR2 YYNGEE. J gave up 4 bases and V 5 bases, and 10 bases lay outside the gene matches. The CDR3 sequence is 15 residues long. Here the CDR3 reads CASSLHRDREYEQYF. DNA for the CDR3: TGTGCCAGCAGTCTCCACCGGGACAGGGAATACGAGCAGTACTTC.

The V call is TRBV6-6, the J call TRBJ2-7; the match to TRBD1 covers 9 bases. The CDR3 contains 16 residues. Germline V gives CDR1 MNHNY, CDR2 SVGAGI (reference sequence). After removal of 5 bases from V and 1 base from J, the junction contained 9 bases not matched to a gene. Here the CDR3 reads CASSHLQGALSYEQYF. CDR3 bases: TGTGCCAGCAGTCACCTACAGGGGGCTCTGTCCTACGAGCAGTACTTC.

The V call is TRBV6-1, the J call TRBJ2-5, with D possibly TRBD1 on 6 matching bases. The length of the CDR3 is 14 residues. V lost 1 base to trimming and J lost 1 base, with 7 bases between them. Germline lookup yields CDR1 MNHNS and CDR2 SASEGT. CDR3 DNA: TGTGCCAGCAGTGAAGGAGGGGGCCAAGAGACCCAGTACTTC. It specifies CASSEGGGQETQYF.

Comment on this clone: The sample carries other DNA sequences with the same CDR3. The V gene is TRBV7-9, the J gene TRBJ1-2, with D possibly being TRBD1 (5 bases). The CDR3 has 13 amino acids. Germline values: CDR1 SEHNR, CDR2 FQNEAQ (reference sequence). V dropped 3 bases and J dropped 3 bases, with 8 bases sitting between them. The chain's CDR3 is CASSFGRDYGYTF. The CDR3 coding sequence is TGTGCCAGCAGCTTCGGCAGGGACTATGGCTACACCTTC.

The chain recombines TRBV30 with TRBJ1-3; 8 positions agree with TRBD1. The germline gives CDR1 GTSNPN, CDR2 SVGIG (reference sequence). This CDR3 is 16 amino acids long. V shed 0 bases, J shed 5 bases, and the junction held 9 bases outside the gene matches. CDR3 in amino acids: CAWSVPLGQGRNTIYF. The CDR3 DNA is TGTGCCTGGAGTGTCCCATTAGGACAGGGAAGAAACACCATATATTTT.